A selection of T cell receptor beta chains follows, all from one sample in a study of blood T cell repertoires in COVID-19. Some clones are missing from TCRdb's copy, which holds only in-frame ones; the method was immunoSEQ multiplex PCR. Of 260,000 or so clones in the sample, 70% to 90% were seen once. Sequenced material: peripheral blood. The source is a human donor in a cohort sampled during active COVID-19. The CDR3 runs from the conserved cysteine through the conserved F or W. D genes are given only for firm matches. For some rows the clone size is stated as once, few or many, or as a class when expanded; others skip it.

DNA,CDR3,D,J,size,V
TGTGCCTGGAGGGGAGGACGGACCTACGAGCAGTACTTC,CAWRGGRTYEQYF,-,TRBJ2-7,-,TRBV30
TGTGCCAGCAGCTTACACCCGGGACAAGTAACTGAAGCTTTCTTT,CASSLHPGQVTEAFF,-,TRBJ1-1,-,TRBV7-2
TGTGCCAGCAAAACCGGGACTAGCGGGAGGGGTTGGTCCTACGAGCAGTACTTC,CASKTGTSGRGWSYEQYF,TRBD2,TRBJ2-7,-,TRBV28
TGTGCCAGCAGTTATATAACGGGACACTTGAACACTGAAGCTTTCTTT,CASSYITGHLNTEAFF,-,TRBJ1-1,-,TRBV5-8
TGTGCCAGCAGCCCACGGACTAGCGGGAGAAGAGAGACCCAGTACTTC,CASSPRTSGRRETQYF,TRBD2,TRBJ2-5,-,TRBV5-8
TGTGCCAGCAGTTACTCAGGGGACAGTTTCTCCTACGAGCAGTACTTC,CASSYSGDSFSYEQYF,TRBD1,TRBJ2-7,-,TRBV6-2/TRBV6-3
TGTGCCAGCAGCTCACCTATCGGACTAGCGGGCACAGATACGCAGTATTTT,CASSSPIGLAGTDTQYF,TRBD2,TRBJ2-3,-,TRBV5-6
TGCGCCAGCAGCTCTACTAGCGGGAGGGCTAAAGAGCAGTACTTC,CASSSTSGRAKEQYF,TRBD2,TRBJ2-7,once,TRBV5-1
TGTGCCAGCAGTTACCAGCGGACTAGCGTTCGGTCCCAGCAGTTCTTC,CASSYQRTSVRSQQFF,TRBD2,TRBJ2-1,-,TRBV6-5
TGTGCCAGCAGCCGGAGATCCGAGCAGTACTTC,CASSRRSEQYF,-,TRBJ2-7,-,TRBV6-6
TGTGCCAGCTCACCATCGGGTAATGTAGGCTACACCTTC,CASSPSGNVGYTF,-,TRBJ1-2,-,TRBV18
TGTGCCAGCGGCCACCGGGACAGGGTGTGGGAGCAGTACTTC,CASGHRDRVWEQYF,TRBD1,TRBJ2-5,once,TRBV6-5
TGCGCCAGCAGCTTGGTAGGGGCCGAGCAGTACTTC,CASSLVGAEQYF,-,TRBJ2-7,-,TRBV5-1
TGTGCCAGCAGCGCTCAGGGCGGCAATCGCTATGGCTACACCTTC,CASSAQGGNRYGYTF,-,TRBJ1-2,-,TRBV9
TGCGCCAGCAGCCAAGCCGACAGGGGGCCCGGCACTGAAGCTTTCTTT,CASSQADRGPGTEAFF,TRBD1,TRBJ1-1,once,TRBV4-3
TGTGCCAGCCTCAGGGGGCGGGGGAATCAGCCCCAGCATTTT,CASLRGRGNQPQHF,TRBD1,TRBJ1-5,-,TRBV28
TGCAGCGTTGAAGATCTGGCAGGAACCTACGAGCAGTACTTC,CSVEDLAGTYEQYF,-,TRBJ2-7,-,TRBV29-1
TGTGCCAGCAGCTTAGACTTTACCCGGGGCGAGCAGTACTTC,CASSLDFTRGEQYF,-,TRBJ2-7,-,TRBV5-4
TGTGCCATCAGTGACACGGGCTATGGCTACACCTTC,CAISDTGYGYTF,-,TRBJ1-2,-,TRBV10-3
TGTGCCAGCAAAGGGGCGACAGGGCTCGAGCAGTACTTC,CASKGATGLEQYF,TRBD1,TRBJ2-7,-,TRBV5-4
TGTGCCAGCAGCCCTAGCGGGAGAAGTGAGCAGTTCTTC,CASSPSGRSEQFF,TRBD2,TRBJ2-1,-,TRBV6-6
TGTGCCAGCAGCGTACAGGTACAAGAGACCCAGTACTTC,CASSVQVQETQYF,-,TRBJ2-5,-,TRBV9
TGCGCCAGCAGCCAGACAGGAACCGGGGAGCTGTTTTTT,CASSQTGTGELFF,-,TRBJ2-2,few,TRBV5-1
TGTGCCAGCAGTGAGCTCTCAGGGCCCCTTCAGCCCCAGCATTTT,CASSELSGPLQPQHF,-,TRBJ1-5,-,TRBV6-1
TGTGCCAGCAGCCCCGCAGGGTTTACGATTGATGGGCAGTACTTC,CASSPAGFTIDGQYF,-,TRBJ2-7,-,TRBV7-8
TGTGCCAGCAGTGCACAGGGATGGAGCTACAATGAGCAGTTCTTC,CASSAQGWSYNEQFF,-,TRBJ2-1,-,TRBV6-2/TRBV6-3
TGTGCCAGCGCGGAGCTTCGAAGGGAGCAGTACTTC,CASAELRREQYF,-,TRBJ2-7,-,TRBV6-5
TGTGCCAGCAGTACTCTCCGAGGTTGGCCGGATTCGCCGCAGCCCCAGCATTTT,CASSTLRGWPDSPQPQHF,-,TRBJ1-5,-,TRBV27
TGTGCCAGTAGTATAGTGGTCAGTTCCTACGAGCAGTACTTC,CASSIVVSSYEQYF,-,TRBJ2-7,-,TRBV19
TGTGCCAGCAGCTTCGGGACAGGGGGCTATCGTCAGCCCCAGCATTTT,CASSFGTGGYRQPQHF,TRBD1,TRBJ1-5,once,TRBV7-8
TGTGCCAGCAGCCCCCGGGAAGGGAGCTACGAGCAGTACTTC,CASSPREGSYEQYF,-,TRBJ2-7,-,TRBV7-9
TGTGCCAGCTCACCACGGTCGGGATCTAATGAAAAACTGTTTTTT,CASSPRSGSNEKLFF,-,TRBJ1-4,-,TRBV18